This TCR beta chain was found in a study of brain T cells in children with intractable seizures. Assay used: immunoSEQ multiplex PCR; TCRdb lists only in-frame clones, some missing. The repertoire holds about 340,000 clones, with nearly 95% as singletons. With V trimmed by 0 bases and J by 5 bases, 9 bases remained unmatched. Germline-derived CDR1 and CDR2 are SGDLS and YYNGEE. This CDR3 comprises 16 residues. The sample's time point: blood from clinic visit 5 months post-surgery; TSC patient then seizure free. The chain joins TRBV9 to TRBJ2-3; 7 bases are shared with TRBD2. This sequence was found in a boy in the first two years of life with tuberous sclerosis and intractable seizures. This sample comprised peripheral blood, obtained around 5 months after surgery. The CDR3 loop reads CASSVVGRGEVDTQYF. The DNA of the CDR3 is TGTGCCAGCAGCGTAGTCGGCCGGGGGGAGGTAGATACGCAGTATTTT.